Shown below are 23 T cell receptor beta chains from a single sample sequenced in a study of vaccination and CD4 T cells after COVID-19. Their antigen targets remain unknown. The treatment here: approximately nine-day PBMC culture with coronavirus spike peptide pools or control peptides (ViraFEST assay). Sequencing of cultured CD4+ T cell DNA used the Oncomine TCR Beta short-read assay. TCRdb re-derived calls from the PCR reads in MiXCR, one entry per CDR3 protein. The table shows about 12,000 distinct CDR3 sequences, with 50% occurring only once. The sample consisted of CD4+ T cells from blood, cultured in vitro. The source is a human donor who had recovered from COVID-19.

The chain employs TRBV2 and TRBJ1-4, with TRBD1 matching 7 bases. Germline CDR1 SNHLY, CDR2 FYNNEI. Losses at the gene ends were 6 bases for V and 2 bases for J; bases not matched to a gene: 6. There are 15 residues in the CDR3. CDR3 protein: CASRDRVATNEKLFF. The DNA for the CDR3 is TGTGCCAGCAGAGACAGGGTAGCGACTAATGAAAAACTGTTTTTT.

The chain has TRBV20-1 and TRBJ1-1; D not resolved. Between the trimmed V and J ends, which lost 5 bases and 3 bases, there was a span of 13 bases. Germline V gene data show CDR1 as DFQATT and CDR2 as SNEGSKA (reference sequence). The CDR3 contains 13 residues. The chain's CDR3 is CSAGAAADTEAFF. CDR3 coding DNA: TGCAGTGCTGGCGCGGCAGCGGACACTGAAGCTTTCTTT.

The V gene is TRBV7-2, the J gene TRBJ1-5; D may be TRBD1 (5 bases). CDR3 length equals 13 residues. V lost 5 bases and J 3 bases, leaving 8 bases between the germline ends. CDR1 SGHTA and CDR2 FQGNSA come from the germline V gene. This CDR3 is CASSLTDNQPQHF. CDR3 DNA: TGTGCCAGCAGCCTGACAGACAATCAGCCCCAGCATTTT.

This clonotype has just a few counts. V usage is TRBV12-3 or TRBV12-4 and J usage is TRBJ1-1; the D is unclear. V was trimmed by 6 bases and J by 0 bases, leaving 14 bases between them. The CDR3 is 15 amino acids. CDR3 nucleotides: TGTGCCAGCAGCCCAACCGTCTTGATGAACACTGAAGCTTTCTTT. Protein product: CASSPTVLMNTEAFF.

The CDR3 DNA reads TGTGCCAGCAGCTTAGCGAGGCGGGGGGGCGTAGATACGCAGTATTTT. It encodes CASSLARRGGVDTQYF. The chain uses TRBV7-2 and TRBJ2-3; 9 bases align to TRBD2. Germline V gene data show CDR1 as SGHTA and CDR2 as FQGNSA. CDR3 size: 16 residues. V trimming: 0 bases; J trimming: 5 bases; junction bases outside the gene matches: 6.

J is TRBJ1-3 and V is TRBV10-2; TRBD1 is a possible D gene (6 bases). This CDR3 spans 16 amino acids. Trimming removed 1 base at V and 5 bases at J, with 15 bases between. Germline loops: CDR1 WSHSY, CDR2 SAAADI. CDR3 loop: CASSELSTGWRNTIYF. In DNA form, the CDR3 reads TGCGCCAGCAGTGAGTTATCAACAGGGTGGAGAAACACCATATATTTT.

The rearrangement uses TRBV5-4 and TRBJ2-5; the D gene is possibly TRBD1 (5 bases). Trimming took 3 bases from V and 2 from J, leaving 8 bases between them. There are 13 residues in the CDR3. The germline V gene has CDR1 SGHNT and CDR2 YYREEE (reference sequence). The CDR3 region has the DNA TGTGCCAGCAGCTCAAGACAGCAAGAGACCCAGTACTTC. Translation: CASSSRQQETQYF.

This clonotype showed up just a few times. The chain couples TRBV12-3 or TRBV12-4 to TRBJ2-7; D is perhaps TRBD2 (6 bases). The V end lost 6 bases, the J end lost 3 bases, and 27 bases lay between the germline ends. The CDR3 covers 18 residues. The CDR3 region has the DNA TGTGCCAGCAGGGGGGAGGAAGCGGGTGAACCGCTAAACTACGAGCAGTACTTC. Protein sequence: CASRGEEAGEPLNYEQYF.

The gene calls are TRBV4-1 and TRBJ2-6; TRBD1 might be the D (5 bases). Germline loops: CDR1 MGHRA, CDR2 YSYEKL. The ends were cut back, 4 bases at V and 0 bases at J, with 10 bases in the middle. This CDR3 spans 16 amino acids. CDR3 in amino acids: CASSPSGSSGANVLTF. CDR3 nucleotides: TGCGCCAGCAGCCCTTCAGGGTCCTCTGGGGCCAACGTCCTGACTTTC.

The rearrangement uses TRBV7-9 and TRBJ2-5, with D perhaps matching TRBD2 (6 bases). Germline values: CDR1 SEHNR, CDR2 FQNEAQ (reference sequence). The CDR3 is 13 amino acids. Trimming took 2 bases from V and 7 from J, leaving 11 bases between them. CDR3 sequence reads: CASSLSGGGTQYF. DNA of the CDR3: TGTGCCAGCAGCTTATCCGGGGGTGGGACCCAGTACTTC.

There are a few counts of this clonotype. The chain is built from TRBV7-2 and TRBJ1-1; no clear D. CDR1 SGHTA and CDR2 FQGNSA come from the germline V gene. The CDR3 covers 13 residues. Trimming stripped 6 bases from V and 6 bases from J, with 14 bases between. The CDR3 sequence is CASREGGKAEAFF. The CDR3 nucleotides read TGTGCCAGCAGGGAAGGCGGGAAAGCTGAAGCTTTCTTT.

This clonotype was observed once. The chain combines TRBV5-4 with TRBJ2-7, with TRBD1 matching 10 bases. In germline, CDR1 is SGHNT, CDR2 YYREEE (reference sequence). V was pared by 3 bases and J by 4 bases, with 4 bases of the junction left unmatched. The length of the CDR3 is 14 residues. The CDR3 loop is CASSWDRGFYEQYF. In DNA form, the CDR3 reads TGTGCCAGCAGCTGGGACAGGGGTTTTTACGAGCAGTACTTC. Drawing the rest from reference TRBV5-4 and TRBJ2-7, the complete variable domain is ETGVTQSPTHLIKTRGQQVTLRCSSQSGHNTVSWYQQALGQGPQFIFQYYREEENGRGNFPPRFSGLQFPNYSSELNVNALELDDSALYLCASSWDRGFYEQYFGPGTRLTVT.

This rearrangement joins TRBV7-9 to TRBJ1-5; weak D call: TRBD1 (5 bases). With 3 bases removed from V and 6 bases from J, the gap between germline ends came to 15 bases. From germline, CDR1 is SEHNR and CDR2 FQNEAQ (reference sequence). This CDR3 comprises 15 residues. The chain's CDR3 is CASSLGRVGVQPQHF. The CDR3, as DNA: TGTGCCAGCAGCTTGGGCAGGGTGGGTGTTCAGCCCCAGCATTTT. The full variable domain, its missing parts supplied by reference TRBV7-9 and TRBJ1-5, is DTGVSQNPRHKITKRGQNVTFRCDPISEHNRLYWYRQTLGQGPEFLTYFQNEAQLEKSRLLSDRFSAERPKGSFSTLEIQRTEQGDSAMYLCASSLGRVGVQPQHFGDGTRLSIL.

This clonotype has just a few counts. CDR3 residues: CASSSGNYREYGEAFF. CDR3 coding DNA: TGTGCCAGCAGTTCCGGGAACTACAGGGAATATGGTGAAGCTTTCTTT. The rearrangement joins TRBV6-5 to TRBJ1-1; D possibly corresponds to TRBD1 (6 bases). Germline loops: CDR1 MNHEY, CDR2 SVGAGI. V lost 4 bases to trimming and J lost 7 bases, with 22 bases between them. The CDR3 loop spans 16 amino acids.

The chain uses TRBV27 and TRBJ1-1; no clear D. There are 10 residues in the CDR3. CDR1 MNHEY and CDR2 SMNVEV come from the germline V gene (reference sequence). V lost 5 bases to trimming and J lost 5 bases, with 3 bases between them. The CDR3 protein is CASSQTEAFF. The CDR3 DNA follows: TGTGCCAGCAGTCAAACTGAAGCTTTCTTT.

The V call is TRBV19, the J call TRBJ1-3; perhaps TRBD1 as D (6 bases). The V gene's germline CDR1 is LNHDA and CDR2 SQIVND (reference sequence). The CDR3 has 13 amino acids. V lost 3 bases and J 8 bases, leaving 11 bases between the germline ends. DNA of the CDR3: TGTGCCAGTAGTATCCCAGGGGTGGACACCATATATTTT. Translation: CASSIPGVDTIYF.

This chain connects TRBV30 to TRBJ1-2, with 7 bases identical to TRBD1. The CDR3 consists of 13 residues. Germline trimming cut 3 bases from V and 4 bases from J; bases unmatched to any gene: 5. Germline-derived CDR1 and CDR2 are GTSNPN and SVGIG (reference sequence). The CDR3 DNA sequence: TGTGCCTGGAGACAGGGGAGGGCCTATGGCTACACCTTC. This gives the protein CAWRQGRAYGYTF.

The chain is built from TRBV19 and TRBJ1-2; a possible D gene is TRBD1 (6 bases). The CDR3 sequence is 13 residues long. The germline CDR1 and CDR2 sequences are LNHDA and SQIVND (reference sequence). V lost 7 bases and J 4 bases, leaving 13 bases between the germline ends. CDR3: CASTRGPGYGYTF. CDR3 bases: TGTGCCAGTACTCGGGGGCCGGGCTATGGCTACACCTTC.

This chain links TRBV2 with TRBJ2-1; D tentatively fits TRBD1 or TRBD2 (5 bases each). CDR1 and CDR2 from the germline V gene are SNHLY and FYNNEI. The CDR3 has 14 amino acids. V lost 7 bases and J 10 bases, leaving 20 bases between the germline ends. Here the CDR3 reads CASIWDQGAGEQFF. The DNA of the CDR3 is TGTGCCAGCATTTGGGACCAAGGGGCCGGCGAGCAGTTCTTC.

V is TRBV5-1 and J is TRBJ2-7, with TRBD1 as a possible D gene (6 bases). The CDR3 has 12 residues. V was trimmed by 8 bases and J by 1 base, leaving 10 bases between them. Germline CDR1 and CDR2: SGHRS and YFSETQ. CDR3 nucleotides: TGCGCCAGTCGGGACACTTCCTACGAGCAGTACTTC. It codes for CASRDTSYEQYF.

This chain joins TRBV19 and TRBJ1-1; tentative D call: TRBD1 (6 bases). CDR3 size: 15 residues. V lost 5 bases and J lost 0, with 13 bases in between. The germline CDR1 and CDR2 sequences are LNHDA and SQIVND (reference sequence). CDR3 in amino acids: CASSLLQGVNTEAFF. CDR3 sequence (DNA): TGTGCCAGTAGTCTTCTACAGGGAGTGAACACTGAAGCTTTCTTT.

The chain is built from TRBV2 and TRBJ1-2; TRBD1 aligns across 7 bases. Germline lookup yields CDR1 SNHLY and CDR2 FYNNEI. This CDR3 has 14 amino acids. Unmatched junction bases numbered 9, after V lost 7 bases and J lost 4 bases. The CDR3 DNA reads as TGTGCCAGCAACCTCGACAGGGTCTTCTATGGCTACACCTTC. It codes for CASNLDRVFYGYTF.

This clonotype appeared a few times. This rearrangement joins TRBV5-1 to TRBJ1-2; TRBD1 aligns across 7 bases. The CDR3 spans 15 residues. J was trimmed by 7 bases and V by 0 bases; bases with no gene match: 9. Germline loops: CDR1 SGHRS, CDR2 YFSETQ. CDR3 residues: CASSLGMRQGIGYTF. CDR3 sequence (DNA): TGCGCCAGCAGCTTGGGTATGAGACAGGGCATTGGCTACACCTTC.